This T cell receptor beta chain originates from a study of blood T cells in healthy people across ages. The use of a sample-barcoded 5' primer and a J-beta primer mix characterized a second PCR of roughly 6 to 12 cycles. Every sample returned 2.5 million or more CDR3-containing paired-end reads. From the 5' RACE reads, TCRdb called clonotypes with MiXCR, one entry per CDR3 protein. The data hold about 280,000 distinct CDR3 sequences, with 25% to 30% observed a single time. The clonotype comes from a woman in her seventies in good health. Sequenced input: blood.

The CDR3 protein is CSAENSQGKHNEQFF. DNA for the CDR3: TGCAGTGCCGAAAATTCCCAGGGCAAGCACAATGAGCAGTTCTTC. The chain is built from TRBV20-1 and TRBJ2-1; maybe TRBD1 (5 bases). Per the germline V gene, CDR1 is DFQATT and CDR2 is SNEGSKA (reference sequence). This CDR3 has 15 residues. V was shortened by 6 bases and J by 5 bases, with 20 bases between the two germline ends.